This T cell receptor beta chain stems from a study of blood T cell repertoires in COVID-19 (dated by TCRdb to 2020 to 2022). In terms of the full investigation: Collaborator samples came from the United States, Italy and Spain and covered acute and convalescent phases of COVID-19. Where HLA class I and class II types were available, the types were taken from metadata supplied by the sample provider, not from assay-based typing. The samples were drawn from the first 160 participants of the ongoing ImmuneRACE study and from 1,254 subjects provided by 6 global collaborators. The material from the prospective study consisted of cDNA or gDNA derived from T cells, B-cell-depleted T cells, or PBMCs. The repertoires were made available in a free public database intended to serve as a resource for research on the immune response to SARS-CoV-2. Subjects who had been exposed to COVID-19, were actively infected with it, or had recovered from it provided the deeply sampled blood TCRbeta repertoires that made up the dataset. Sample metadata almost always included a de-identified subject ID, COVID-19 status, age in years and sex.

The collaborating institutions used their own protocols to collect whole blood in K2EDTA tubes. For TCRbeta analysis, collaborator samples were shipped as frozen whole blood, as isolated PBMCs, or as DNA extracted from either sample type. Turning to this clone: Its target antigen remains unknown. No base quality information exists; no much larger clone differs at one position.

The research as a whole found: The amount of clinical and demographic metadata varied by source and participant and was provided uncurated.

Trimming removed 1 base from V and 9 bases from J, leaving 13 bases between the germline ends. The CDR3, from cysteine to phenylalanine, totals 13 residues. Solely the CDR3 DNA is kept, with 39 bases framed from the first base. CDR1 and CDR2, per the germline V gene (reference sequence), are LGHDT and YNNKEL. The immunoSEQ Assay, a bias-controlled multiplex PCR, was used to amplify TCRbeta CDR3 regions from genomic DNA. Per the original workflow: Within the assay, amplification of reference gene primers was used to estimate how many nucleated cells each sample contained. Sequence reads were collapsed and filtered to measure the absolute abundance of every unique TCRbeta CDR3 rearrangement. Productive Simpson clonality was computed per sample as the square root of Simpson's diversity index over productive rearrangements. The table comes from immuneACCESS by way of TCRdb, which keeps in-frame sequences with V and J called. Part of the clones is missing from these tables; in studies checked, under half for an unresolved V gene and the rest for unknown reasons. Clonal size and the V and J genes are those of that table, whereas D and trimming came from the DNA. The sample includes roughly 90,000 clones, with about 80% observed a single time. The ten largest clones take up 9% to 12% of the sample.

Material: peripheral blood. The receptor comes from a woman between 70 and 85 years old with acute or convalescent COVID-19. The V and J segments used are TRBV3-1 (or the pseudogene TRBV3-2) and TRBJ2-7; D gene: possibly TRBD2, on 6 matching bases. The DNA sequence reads TGTGCCAGCAGCCAAGCGCAGGGAGGCGGGCAGTACTTC. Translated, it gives CASSQAQGGGQYF.